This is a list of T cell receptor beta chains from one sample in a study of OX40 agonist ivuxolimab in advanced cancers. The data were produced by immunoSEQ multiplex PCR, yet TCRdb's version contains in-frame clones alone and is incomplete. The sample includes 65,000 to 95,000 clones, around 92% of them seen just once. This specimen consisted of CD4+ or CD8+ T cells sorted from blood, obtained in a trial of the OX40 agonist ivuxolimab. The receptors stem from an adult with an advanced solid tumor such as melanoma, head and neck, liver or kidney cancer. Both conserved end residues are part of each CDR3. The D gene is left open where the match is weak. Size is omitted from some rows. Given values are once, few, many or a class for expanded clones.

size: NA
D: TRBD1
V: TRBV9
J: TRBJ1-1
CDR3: CASSEGTGGAFF
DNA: TGTGCCAGCAGCGAAGGGACAGGAGGAGCTTTCTTT

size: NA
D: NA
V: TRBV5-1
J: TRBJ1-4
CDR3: CASSPARRTTNEKLFF
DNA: TGCGCCAGCAGCCCCGCTCGGAGGACAACTAATGAAAAACTGTTTTTT

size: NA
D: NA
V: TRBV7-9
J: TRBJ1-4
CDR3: CASSPSTGKEGFNEKLFF
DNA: TGTGCCAGCAGCCCAAGTACAGGGAAGGAGGGATTTAATGAAAAACTGTTTTTT

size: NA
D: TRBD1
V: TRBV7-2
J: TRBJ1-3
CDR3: CASSSPHRGSGNTIYF
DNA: TGTGCCAGCAGCTCACCGCACAGGGGTTCTGGAAACACCATATATTTT

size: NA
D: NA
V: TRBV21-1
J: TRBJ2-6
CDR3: CASSREVYSGANVLTF
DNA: TGTGCCAGCAGCCGTGAAGTGTACTCTGGGGCCAACGTCCTGACTTTC

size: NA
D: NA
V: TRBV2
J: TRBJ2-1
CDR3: CADGELDKFF
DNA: TGTGCCGACGGGGAGTTGGATAAGTTCTTC

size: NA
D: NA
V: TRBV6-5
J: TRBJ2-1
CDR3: CASTGGREQFF
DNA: TGTGCCAGCACCGGGGGCAGGGAGCAGTTCTTC

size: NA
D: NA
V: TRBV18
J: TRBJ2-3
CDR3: CASSPTAGGSGADTQYF
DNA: TGTGCCAGCTCACCGACAGCTGGGGGTTCTGGAGCAGATACGCAGTATTTT

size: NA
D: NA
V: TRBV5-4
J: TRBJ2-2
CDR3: CASSPDPPGELFF
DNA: TGTGCCAGCAGCCCGGACCCTCCAGGGGAGCTGTTTTTT

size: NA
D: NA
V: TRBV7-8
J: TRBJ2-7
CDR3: CASSAILTYEQYF
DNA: TGTGCCAGCAGCGCCATTTTGACCTACGAGCAGTACTTC

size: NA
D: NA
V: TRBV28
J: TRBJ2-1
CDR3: CASSPIQSNGEQFF
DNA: TGTGCCAGCAGTCCCATACAGAGCAACGGTGAGCAGTTCTTC

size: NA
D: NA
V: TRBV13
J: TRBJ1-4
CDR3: CASSLRRGTNEKLFF
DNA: TGTGCCAGCAGCCTCCGTAGGGGAACTAATGAAAAACTGTTTTTT

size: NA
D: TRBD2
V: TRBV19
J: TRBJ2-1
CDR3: CASSISGSWFF
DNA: TGTGCCAGTAGTATTAGCGGGAGTTGGTTCTTC

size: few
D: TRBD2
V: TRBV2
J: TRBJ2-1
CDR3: CASSEETPLAGLDEQFF
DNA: TGTGCCAGCAGTGAAGAAACCCCGCTAGCGGGACTCGATGAGCAGTTCTTC

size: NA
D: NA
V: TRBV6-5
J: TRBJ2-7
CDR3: CASSSYRGGYEQYF
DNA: TGTGCCAGCAGTAGCTACAGGGGAGGCTACGAGCAGTACTTC

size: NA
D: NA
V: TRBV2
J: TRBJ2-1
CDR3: CASSEAWRVFF
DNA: TGTGCCAGCAGTGAAGCGTGGCGGGTTTTCTTC

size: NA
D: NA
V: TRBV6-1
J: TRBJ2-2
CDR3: CASGAVANTGELFF
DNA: TGTGCCAGCGGGGCGGTCGCGAACACCGGGGAGCTGTTTTTT

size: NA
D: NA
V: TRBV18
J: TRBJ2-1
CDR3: CASSPSLYNEQFF
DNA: TGTGCCAGCTCACCCTCACTATACAATGAGCAGTTCTTC

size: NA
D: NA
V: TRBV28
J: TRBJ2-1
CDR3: CASSQLPSLGEQFF
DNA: TGTGCCAGCAGTCAGCTACCCTCGTTGGGCGAGCAGTTCTTC

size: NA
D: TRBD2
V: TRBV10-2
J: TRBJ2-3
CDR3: CASQPGLAGGLDTQYF
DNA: TGCGCCAGCCAGCCCGGACTAGCGGGAGGTCTAGATACGCAGTATTTT

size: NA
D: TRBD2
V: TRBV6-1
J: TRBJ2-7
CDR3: CASSEWSGLAATF
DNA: TGTGCCAGCAGTGAATGGTCCGGACTAGCGGCCACCTTC

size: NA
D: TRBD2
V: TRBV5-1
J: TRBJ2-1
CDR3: CASSSQLAGGSIF
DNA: TGCGCCAGCAGCTCCCAGCTAGCGGGAGGTTCTATCTTC

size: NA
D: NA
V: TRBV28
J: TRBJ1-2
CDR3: CASSFGVRGYTF
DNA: TGTGCCAGCAGTTTTGGGGTACGGGGCTACACCTTC

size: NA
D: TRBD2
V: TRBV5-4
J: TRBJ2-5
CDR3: CASSSARRLAGGETQYF
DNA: TGTGCCAGCAGCTCTGCACGGCGACTAGCGGGAGGCGAGACCCAGTACTTC

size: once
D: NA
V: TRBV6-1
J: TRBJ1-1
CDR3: CASNRETEAFF
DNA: TGTGCCAGCAATCGGGAGACTGAAGCTTTCTTT

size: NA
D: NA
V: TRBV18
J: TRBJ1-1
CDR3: CASSPGTWNTEAFF
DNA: TGTGCCAGCTCACCGGGGACTTGGAACACTGAAGCTTTCTTT

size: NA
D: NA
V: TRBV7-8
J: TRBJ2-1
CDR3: CASSPQGTRDNEQFF
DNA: TGTGCCAGCAGCCCGCAGGGGACTCGAGACAATGAGCAGTTCTTC

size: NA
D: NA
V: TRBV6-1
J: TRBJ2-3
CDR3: CASSALQGRTDTQYF
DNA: TGTGCCAGCAGTGCCTTACAGGGTAGAACAGATACGCAGTATTTT

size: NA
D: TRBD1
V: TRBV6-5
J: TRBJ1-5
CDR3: CASSPDRSNQPQHF
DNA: TGTGCCAGCAGTCCGGACAGGAGCAATCAGCCCCAGCATTTT

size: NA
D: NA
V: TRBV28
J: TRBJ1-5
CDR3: CASTRRSLSNQPQHF
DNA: TGTGCCAGCACAAGGCGGTCCCTTAGCAATCAGCCCCAGCATTTT

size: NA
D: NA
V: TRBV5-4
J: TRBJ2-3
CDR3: CASSFRSGPKSTDTQYF
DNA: TGTGCCAGCAGCTTCCGGAGCGGACCTAAATCCACAGATACGCAGTATTTT

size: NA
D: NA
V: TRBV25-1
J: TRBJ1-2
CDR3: CASRPPGAPGYTF
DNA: TGTGCCAGCAGGCCGCCGGGGGCGCCGGGCTACACCTTC

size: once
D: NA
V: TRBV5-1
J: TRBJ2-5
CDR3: CASSSQGFGETQYF
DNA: TGCGCCAGCAGCTCACAGGGCTTCGGAGAGACCCAGTACTTC

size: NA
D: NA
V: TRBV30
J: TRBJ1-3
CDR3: CAWSVRLTGNTIYF
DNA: TGTGCCTGGAGTGTAAGGCTAACTGGAAACACCATATATTTT

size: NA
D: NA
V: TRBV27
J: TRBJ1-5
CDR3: CASSFSGTRNQPQHF
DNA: TGTGCCAGCAGTTTTTCAGGGACACGCAATCAGCCCCAGCATTTT

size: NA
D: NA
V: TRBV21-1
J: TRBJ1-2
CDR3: CASPGPPGRNYGYTF
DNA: TGTGCCTCCCCGGGTCCCCCAGGGCGCAACTATGGCTACACCTTC

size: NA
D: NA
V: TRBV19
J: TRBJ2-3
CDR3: CASQDRGRDTQYF
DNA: TGTGCCAGCCAGGACAGAGGTAGAGATACGCAGTATTTT

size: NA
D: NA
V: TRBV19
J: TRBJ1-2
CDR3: CASRRENYDYGYTF
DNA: TGTGCCAGTAGGCGGGAAAACTATGACTATGGCTACACCTTC

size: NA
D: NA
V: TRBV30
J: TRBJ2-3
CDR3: CAWSGLVGNTQYF
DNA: TGTGCCTGGAGTGGCCTCGTTGGGAATACGCAGTATTTT

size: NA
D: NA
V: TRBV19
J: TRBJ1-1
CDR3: CASTRGLTGTEAFF
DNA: TGTGCCAGTACCAGGGGCCTAACCGGCACTGAAGCTTTCTTT

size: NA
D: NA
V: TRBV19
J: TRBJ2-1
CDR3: CASRREGTYNEQFF
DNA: TGTGCCAGTAGGAGAGAGGGAACCTACAATGAGCAGTTCTTC

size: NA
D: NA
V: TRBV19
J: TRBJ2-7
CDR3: CASSIDLLYEQYF
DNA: TGTGCCAGTAGTATAGATCTTTTGTACGAGCAGTACTTC

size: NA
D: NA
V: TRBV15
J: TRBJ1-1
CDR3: CATSRALNTEAFF
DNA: TGTGCCACCAGCAGAGCGCTGAACACTGAAGCTTTCTTT

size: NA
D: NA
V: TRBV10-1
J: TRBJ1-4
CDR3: CASSEGRDEKLFF
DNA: TGCGCCAGCAGTGAGGGCAGGGATGAAAAACTGTTTTTT

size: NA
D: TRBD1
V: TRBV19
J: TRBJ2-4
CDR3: CASSPGQKDIQYF
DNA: TGTGCCAGTAGTCCGGGACAGAAGGACATTCAGTACTTC

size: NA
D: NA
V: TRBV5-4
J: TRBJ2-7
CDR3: CASSLAGAGNPYEQYF
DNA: TGTGCCAGCAGCTTGGCTGGGGCAGGGAACCCTTACGAGCAGTACTTC

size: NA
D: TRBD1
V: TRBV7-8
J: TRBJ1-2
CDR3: CASSPRWVSGGYGYTF
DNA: TGTGCCAGCAGCCCCCGTTGGGTTTCAGGGGGCTATGGCTACACCTTC

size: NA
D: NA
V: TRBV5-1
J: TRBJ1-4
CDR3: CASSLLGVANEKLFF
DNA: TGCGCCAGCAGCTTGTTGGGGGTAGCTAATGAAAAACTGTTTTTT

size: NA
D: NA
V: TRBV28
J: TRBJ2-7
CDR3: CASSFIFSVHEQYF
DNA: TGTGCCAGCAGTTTCATTTTTTCGGTCCACGAGCAGTACTTC

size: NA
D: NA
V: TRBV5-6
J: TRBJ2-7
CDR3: CASSLRMTYEQYF
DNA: TGTGCCAGCAGCTTGAGGATGACCTACGAGCAGTACTTC

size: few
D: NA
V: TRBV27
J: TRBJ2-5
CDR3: CASSFNQGGETQYF
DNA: TGTGCCAGCAGTTTTAACCAAGGGGGAGAGACCCAGTACTTC

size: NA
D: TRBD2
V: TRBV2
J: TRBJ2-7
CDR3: CASSPQTGGSSGQYF
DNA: TGTGCCAGCAGCCCCCAGACGGGAGGCTCCTCAGGGCAGTACTTC

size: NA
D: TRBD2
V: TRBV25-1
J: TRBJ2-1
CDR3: CASSESRRLAVVYNEQFF
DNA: TGTGCCAGCAGTGAATCTAGGAGACTAGCGGTCGTATACAATGAGCAGTTCTTC

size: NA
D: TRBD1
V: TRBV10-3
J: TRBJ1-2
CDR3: CAISDTDRGPMNTF
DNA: TGTGCCATCAGTGACACGGACAGGGGCCCTATGAACACCTTC

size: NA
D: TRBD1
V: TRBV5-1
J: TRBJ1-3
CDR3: CASSSGDSLNTIYF
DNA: TGCGCCAGCAGCTCGGGGGACAGTCTAAACACCATATATTTT

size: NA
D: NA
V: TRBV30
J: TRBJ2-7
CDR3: CAWSRAAAYEQYF
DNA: TGTGCCTGGAGTAGGGCAGCGGCCTACGAGCAGTACTTC

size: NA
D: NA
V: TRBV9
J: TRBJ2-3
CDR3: CASSVDPVTSTDTQYF
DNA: TGTGCCAGCAGCGTAGATCCGGTAACTAGCACAGATACGCAGTATTTT